This T cell receptor (beta chain) was found in a study of cytotoxic CD8 clonotypes in ibrutinib-treated CLL (dated by TCRdb to 2020 to 2022). At the level of the whole study: The cohort included roughly 15 treatment-naive and roughly 10 relapsed/refractory patients; some 18 were IGHV unmutated. Cryopreserved peripheral blood mononuclear cells were obtained prior to treatment, at the time of response, and at either disease progression or sustained remission. On average, each sample yielded roughly 260,000 productive templates and around 100,000 productive rearrangements. Response samples were obtained after a median of 12 months of treatment, with a range of roughly 6 to 36 months. Partial responses were observed in roughly 25 patients and complete responses in 2; after a median follow-up of about 69 months, remission was maintained in 15 or so patients and progression was observed in about twelve. Every remission and progressive disease sample was obtained while ibrutinib was still being received by the patients. Longitudinal samples were available for about 30% of the roughly 86 trial participants.

Study-wide conclusions, independent of this receptor: Baseline clonality was found to be higher than that of age-matched healthy donors and was strongly correlated with circulating CD8+ T-cell counts. Public clonotypes were rare and either shrank or stayed stable during treatment, and the rise in clonality at ibrutinib response reflected expansion of private clonotypes. At ibrutinib response clonality went up, during sustained remission it held steady, and at progression it dropped back toward baseline. Sustained-remission and progressing patients did not have matched sampling times, and lymph node repertoires were not examined.

For TCR beta library preparation, approximately 2.2 micrograms of genomic DNA were isolated from cryopreserved PBMCs. Longitudinal blood samples from CLL patients receiving ibrutinib monotherapy were subjected to high-throughput TCR beta sequencing. The patients took part in an open-label, single-center phase 2 trial of ibrutinib monotherapy. A MiSeq instrument was used for deep resolution sequencing, which targeted depths ranging from 1 in 1 million up to 1 in 200,000 T cells, with coverage averaging 10x for each clonotype. TCR beta libraries were generated with the immunoSEQ hsTCRB Kit. The paper's processing steps were these. ImmunoSEQ Data Assistant and ImmunoSEQ Analyzer were used for data analysis, and V, D and J genes were assigned according to IMGT definitions. Clonality, with values ranging from 0 to 1, was calculated as one minus the normalized Shannon entropy of productive rearrangement frequencies. Only overrepresented clonotypes making up at least 0.05% of each patient's repertoire were included in the public clonotype analysis. Repertoires from 10 to 15 age-matched healthy donors in immuneACCESS were used as clonality controls. This is the immuneACCESS table as TCRdb keeps it, with only in-frame sequences that have V and J called. A part of the clones is gone; compared with another copy, unresolved V genes explain less than half, and the rest is unexplained. The D gene and trimming were derived from the DNA, and the V and J assignments and clone size from that table. The sample table holds some 150,000 clones, of which around 82% were seen once. The ten most abundant clones make up roughly 7.6% of the sample.

V lost 7 bases and J lost 4 bases, and the count of bases not matched to a germline gene is 16. CDR1 is given as SNHLY and CDR2 as FYNNEI, both from the germline V gene. The CDR3 runs 17 residues from the cysteine to the phenylalanine. Left in the record is the CDR3 DNA by itself, 51 bases read in frame from the first base. On this clone: Its antigen target is currently unknown. Per-nucleotide qualities are absent, and no much larger clonotype sits a single base away.

The chain was built from TRBV2 and TRBJ1-5; 7 central nucleotides agree with TRBD1. The sequencing used PBMCs, collected after 36 months of ibrutinib treatment. This receptor was identified in a human donor with chronic lymphocytic leukemia. The CDR3 region reads CASTPGEGAFRNQPQHF. The sequenced DNA is TGTGCCAGCACCCCGGGGGAGGGGGCGTTTCGGAATCAGCCCCAGCATTTT.